What follows are 28 T cell receptor beta chains derived from one specimen sequenced in a study of blood T cell repertoires in COVID-19. The table came from immunoSEQ multiplex PCR; TCRdb's copy has only in-frame clones and leaves some out. The sample shows 200,000 to 250,000 clones, approximately 85% of them seen only once. The source material was PBMCs or T cells enriched from blood (not recorded which). The receptors derive from a woman aged 45 to 65 with acute COVID-19.

V is TRBV19 and J is TRBJ2-5; TRBD1 matches 9 bases. The V segment lost 4 bases and the J segment 5 bases; nucleotides outside the gene matches: 5. Germline V CDR1 and CDR2: LNHDA, SQIVND (reference sequence). The CDR3 is made up of 14 amino acids. CDR3 sequence (DNA): TGTGCCAGTAGTAATAACAGGGGGCAGGAGACCCAGTACTTC. The encoded protein is CASSNNRGQETQYF.

This clone was picked up many times. The chain joins TRBV27 to TRBJ2-4; TRBD1 aligns across 10 bases. The V segment lost 7 bases and the J segment 13 bases; nucleotides outside the gene matches: 7. The CDR3 consists of 12 residues. CDR1 is MNHEY, CDR2 SMNVEV, per germline (reference sequence). This CDR3 is CASTGQGLPQYF. The DNA for the CDR3 is TGTGCCAGCACGGGACAGGGGCTTCCCCAGTACTTC.

V is TRBV5-4 and J is TRBJ2-7; 12 nucleotides agree with TRBD2. V lost 5 bases and J lost 5; bases outside the gene matches: 8. The germline V gene encodes CDR1 SGHNT and CDR2 YYREEE (reference sequence). The CDR3 contains 15 residues. The CDR3 DNA sequence: TGTGCCAGCAGTTCGCTAGCGGGGGGGCGGGACGAGCAGTACTTC. Encoded protein: CASSSLAGGRDEQYF.

The chain uses TRBV30 and TRBJ1-2, with TRBD1 as a possible D gene (5 bases). The V end was cut by 2 bases, the J end by 3 bases, with 13 bases between. The CDR3 is 14 residues long. CDR1 GTSNPN and CDR2 SVGIG come from the germline V gene (reference sequence). The CDR3 loop reads CAWSPQGDYYGYTF. CDR3 DNA sequence: TGTGCCTGGAGTCCCCAGGGTGACTACTATGGCTACACCTTC.

This clone showed up just once. The chain uses TRBV4-3 and TRBJ1-4; D remains ambiguous. This CDR3 spans 17 amino acids. The V end was cut by 3 bases, the J end by 0 bases, with 14 bases between. Germline V gene data show CDR1 as LGHNA and CDR2 as YSLEER. CDR3 bases: TGCGCCAGCAGCCATATTACAGCTACTGCAACTAATGAAAAACTGTTTTTT. Translating it yields CASSHITATATNEKLFF.

The J gene is TRBJ1-2, the V gene TRBV12-3 or TRBV12-4; 7 bases agree with TRBD1. Trimming cost V 5 bases and J 4 bases; bases outside gene matches: 4. The CDR3 consists of 13 residues. In nucleotides, the CDR3 is TGTGCCAGCAGTACCCAGGGGGGCTATGGCTACACCTTC. It is translated as CASSTQGGYGYTF.

V usage is TRBV29-1 and J usage is TRBJ1-1; 8 positions agree with TRBD1. V was clipped by 5 bases and J by 6 bases; unmatched bases: 14. Germline V gene sequence: CDR1 SQVTM, CDR2 ANQGSEA. The CDR3 length is 15 residues. The CDR3 nucleotides read TGCAGCGTTCCCCCTGGACAGGGAGTATCGTCTGAAGCTTTCTTT. Protein: CSVPPGQGVSSEAFF.

The chain has TRBV5-1 and TRBJ2-5; D remains unclear. V lost 2 bases to trimming and J lost 5 bases, with 10 bases between them. The germline V gene encodes CDR1 SGHRS and CDR2 YFSETQ. This CDR3 contains 13 residues. The CDR3 region is CASSLSQAETQYF. The CDR3 DNA sequence: TGCGCCAGCAGCTTAAGCCAGGCGGAGACCCAGTACTTC.

V gene TRBV6-2 or TRBV6-3 combines with J gene TRBJ2-7; D perhaps matches TRBD1 (5 bases). V was shortened by 6 bases and J by 1 base, with 19 bases between the two germline ends. Germline values: CDR1 MNHEY, CDR2 SVGEGT. This CDR3 has 16 amino acids. CDR3 DNA sequence: TGTGCCAGCAGCTCTCCCAAGGGGCTTACATCCTACGAGCAGTACTTC. Its translation is CASSSPKGLTSYEQYF.

V gene TRBV27 combines with J gene TRBJ1-6; D call uncertain. CDR3 length: 12 amino acids. V lost 5 bases, J lost 10 bases, and 9 bases lay in between. Germline values: CDR1 MNHEY, CDR2 SMNVEV (reference sequence). The chain's CDR3 is CASSLINSPLHF. CDR3 nucleotides: TGTGCCAGCAGTCTAATAAACTCACCCCTCCACTTT.

The CDR3 region has the DNA TGCGCCAGCAGCTTGTACCCGACAGGGGAAGCGATTGGCTACACCTTC. Encoded protein: CASSLYPTGEAIGYTF. V is TRBV5-1 and J is TRBJ1-2, with 8 bases identical to TRBD1. The CDR3 totals 16 residues. Germline V gives CDR1 SGHRS, CDR2 YFSETQ. With V trimmed by 1 base and J by 7 bases, 12 bases remained unmatched.

The genes are TRBV5-1 and TRBJ2-1; 14 bases line up with TRBD2. Looked up from germline, CDR1 is SGHRS and CDR2 is YFSETQ. With 4 bases clipped from V and 4 bases from J, the junction kept 13 bases outside the gene matches. The CDR3 has 19 residues. CDR3: CASSRTSGGTDVVYNEQFF. The CDR3 DNA reads TGCGCCAGCAGCCGGACTAGCGGGGGGACGGATGTTGTATACAATGAGCAGTTCTTC.

The chain uses TRBV4-3 and TRBJ1-1; tentatively, D is TRBD1 (5 bases). The CDR3 contains 16 residues. The germline V gene has CDR1 LGHNA and CDR2 YSLEER. V was trimmed by 0 bases and J by 6 bases, leaving 17 bases between them. In DNA, the CDR3 is TGCGCCAGCAGCCAAGATCACGGGGGAGGTAGATCTGAAGCTTTCTTT. It codes for CASSQDHGGGRSEAFF.

The V gene is TRBV9, the J gene TRBJ2-5; 12 bases align to TRBD2. This CDR3 is 17 amino acids long. Germline trimming cut 0 bases from V and 4 bases from J; bases unmatched to any gene: 7. CDR1 is SGDLS, CDR2 YYNGEE, per germline. DNA for the CDR3: TGTGCCAGCAGCGTAGGATTCCTAGCGGGGGGGCCAGAGACCCAGTACTTC. Translation gives CASSVGFLAGGPETQYF.

The CDR3 DNA sequence: TGTGCCAGTAGTACAGGGGGTTGGAATCAGCCCCAGCATTTT. This codes for CASSTGGWNQPQHF. V usage is TRBV19 and J usage is TRBJ1-5; 7 bases align to TRBD1. Germline CDR1 and CDR2: LNHDA and SQIVND (reference sequence). There are 14 residues in the CDR3. The trim removed 4 bases at V and 4 bases at J, leaving 4 bases unmatched.

The chain joins TRBV7-6 to TRBJ1-6; D remains unclear. The CDR3 is 17 residues long. V was cut by 1 base and J by 5 bases, with 15 bases left in between. The germline CDR1 and CDR2 sequences are SGHVS and FNYEAQ. Here the CDR3 reads CASSLEGPDFHNSPLHF. The DNA of the CDR3 is TGTGCCAGCAGCTTAGAAGGTCCGGACTTCCATAATTCACCCCTCCACTTT.

The rearrangement links TRBV9 to TRBJ2-1, with D tentatively TRBD1 (6 bases). The germline CDR1 and CDR2 sequences are SGDLS and YYNGEE. The CDR3 is made up of 16 amino acids. V was shortened by 0 bases and J by 3 bases, with 13 bases between the two germline ends. CDR3 protein: CASSVDKGTYYNEQFF. CDR3 nucleotides: TGTGCCAGCAGCGTAGATAAGGGGACATACTACAATGAGCAGTTCTTC.

This clone was seen only once. This chain joins TRBV30 and TRBJ1-2; D ambiguous. The germline CDR1 and CDR2 sequences are GTSNPN and SVGIG (reference sequence). Deletions cut 0 bases from V and 4 bases from J, with 15 bases between. The CDR3 consists of 15 residues. The CDR3 spells CAWSVLSLPIYGYTF. CDR3 coding DNA: TGTGCCTGGAGTGTACTGTCACTCCCGATCTATGGCTACACCTTC.

The chain links TRBV25-1 to TRBJ1-2, with D possibly matching TRBD1 (5 bases). Between the trimmed V and J ends, which lost 1 base and 8 bases, there was a span of 14 bases. Germline V CDR1 and CDR2: MGHDK, SYGVNS. The CDR3 extends over 14 amino acids. The CDR3 region is CASSESLRGGGYTF. The CDR3 nucleotides are TGTGCCAGCAGTGAATCACTAAGGGGAGGAGGCTACACCTTC.

This chain uses TRBV11-1 with TRBJ1-1; a weak D match, TRBD1 (6 bases). With 5 bases removed from V and 3 bases from J, the gap between germline ends came to 16 bases. The germline CDR1 and CDR2 sequences are SGHAT and FQDESV (reference sequence). The CDR3 contains 15 residues. This chain's CDR3 is CASSPLQGIDTEAFF. CDR3 DNA: TGTGCCAGCAGCCCGCTACAGGGAATCGACACTGAAGCTTTCTTT.

The rearrangement uses TRBV9 and TRBJ1-6; TRBD1 might be the D (6 bases). This CDR3 has 14 amino acids. Germline V CDR1 and CDR2: SGDLS, YYNGEE. Trimming left V 0 bases short and J 9 bases short, with 10 bases between. The CDR3 spells CASSVDGGGSPLHF. The CDR3 bases are TGTGCCAGCAGCGTAGATGGGGGCGGTTCACCCCTCCACTTT.

The chain links TRBV28 to TRBJ2-7; 10 bases map to TRBD1. From germline, CDR1 is MDHEN and CDR2 SYDVKM. Unmatched junction bases numbered 3, after V lost 4 bases and J lost 3 bases. This CDR3 contains 14 residues. In DNA form, the CDR3 reads TGTGCCAGCAGTTCCGGGACAGGGGTCTACGAGCAGTACTTC. Its protein is CASSSGTGVYEQYF.

J is TRBJ2-5 and V is TRBV5-4, with 7 bases fitting TRBD1. CDR1 and CDR2 from the germline V gene are SGHNT and YYREEE (reference sequence). This CDR3 has 15 residues. V dropped 4 bases and J dropped 4; count of bases not matched to a gene: 10. In nucleotides, the CDR3 is TGTGCCAGCAGCGTTGGAGTAGGGGGCCTAGAGACCCAGTACTTC. Translating it yields CASSVGVGGLETQYF.

This sequence joins TRBV19 and TRBJ2-5; TRBD1 aligns across 7 bases. CDR1 and CDR2 (germline): LNHDA, SQIVND (reference sequence). The CDR3 is 14 residues long. The ends lost 10 bases at V and 4 bases at J; junction bases unmatched: 12. CDR3 sequence reads: CATSSGTVGETQYF. CDR3 nucleotide sequence: TGTGCCACTTCCTCCGGGACAGTGGGAGAGACCCAGTACTTC. Full variable domain (outside the CDR3, taken from reference TRBV19 and TRBJ2-5): DGGITQSPKYLFRKEGQNVTLSCEQNLNHDAMYWYRQDPGQGLRLIYYSQIVNDFQKGDIAEGYSVSREKKESFPLTVTSAQKNPTAFYLCATSSGTVGETQYFGPGTRLLVL.

This clone appeared a few times. The chain combines TRBV27 with TRBJ2-1, with TRBD2 matching over 8 bases. The CDR3 runs 15 residues. Germline trimming cut 2 bases from V and 6 bases from J; bases unmatched to any gene: 6. The germline gives CDR1 MNHEY, CDR2 SMNVEV (reference sequence). The CDR3 nucleotides read TGTGCCAGCAGTTTAATATTCAGCGGGGGCAATGAGCAGTTCTTC. Residues: CASSLIFSGGNEQFF.

This clone was observed a handful of times. This chain uses TRBV12-5 with TRBJ1-2; the D gene is possibly TRBD1 (5 bases). Germline-derived CDR1 and CDR2 are LGHNT and FRNRAP. The CDR3 contains 13 residues. V was cut by 5 bases and J by 1 base, with 8 bases left in between. The CDR3 coding sequence is TGTGCTAGTGGTCAGGGTTTTAACTATGGCTACACCTTC. It codes for CASGQGFNYGYTF.

The chain employs TRBV5-1 and TRBJ2-7; 9 bases fit TRBD1. Germline-derived CDR1 and CDR2 are SGHRS and YFSETQ. V gave up 5 bases and J gave up 4 bases; unmatched junction bases: 7. This CDR3 is 14 amino acids long. The CDR3 coding sequence is TGCGCCAGCAGTACTACAGGGGGCATGTACGAGCAGTACTTC. As protein: CASSTTGGMYEQYF.

The genes are TRBV5-1 and TRBJ1-4; 9 bases are a match to TRBD1. Trimming cost V 5 bases and J 6 bases; bases outside gene matches: 8. The CDR3 covers 15 residues. Germline V gene sequence: CDR1 SGHRS, CDR2 YFSETQ. The CDR3 is CASRPTGGMDEKLFF. Written as DNA, the CDR3 is TGCGCCAGCAGACCCACAGGGGGCATGGATGAAAAACTGTTTTTT.